This TCR beta chain was identified during a study of T cell changes during pregnancy in multiple sclerosis (dated by TCRdb to the late 2010s). Regarding the research as a whole: In women with multiple sclerosis, the researchers looked at how the T cell repertoire shifted as pregnancy progressed.

The germline V gene gives CDR1 as MDHEN and CDR2 as SYDVKM. For this chain, trimming is 6 bases at the V end and 6 bases at the J end, and the number of junction bases without a gene match is 11. The CDR3 runs 14 residues from the cysteine to the phenylalanine. Of the read, only the CDR3 DNA is kept; its 42 bases are in frame from base 1. Library generation was performed with the immunoSEQ multiplex PCR assay. TCRdb mirrors the immuneACCESS table, restricted to in-frame sequences. Some clones are absent from its copies; in checked studies, under half trace to an unresolved V gene, and the reason for the others is unknown. The sample data list about 44,000 clones, and 92% of these were observed just once. Jointly, the top ten make up about 0.73% of the sample. As regards this clone: No antigen is known for it. No qualities accompany the bases; no much larger clone lies one base away.

The chain couples TRBV28 to TRBJ2-7; 7 bases in the junction line up with TRBD2. The input for sequencing was CD4+ T cells from peripheral blood mononuclear cells, taken in the first trimester of pregnancy. This clonotype originated in a female donor with multiple sclerosis, enrolled in a pregnancy study. Read as DNA, the sequence is TGTGCCAGCAGCCCATCCGGGGGGTCAAGCGAGCAGTACTTC. It translates as CASSPSGGSSEQYF.